This TCR beta chain comes out of a study of cytomegalovirus exposure and HLA in healthy donors (dated by TCRdb to 2016 to 2017). For the study in its entirety: According to a later analysis, the 120 or so validation repertoires were produced on the same platform as the approximately 690 repertoires of the first cohort. The study aimed to test whether cataloging public T cell receptors could reveal signatures of past pathogen exposure. Along with the roughly 710-subject first cohort, a separate validation cohort of over a hundred different subjects was used. The study combined high-throughput TCR immunosequencing, statistical association of individual TCRs with disease status, and machine learning to predict cytomegalovirus infection status.

What the authors observed across the whole study: In a later analysis, TCRs clustered in the first cohort were found to also tend to co-occur in the approximately 120 validation repertoires, with approximately 95% of cluster scores above 0. Three of the identified cytomegalovirus-associated TCR beta chains were confirmed in vitro to be specific for cytomegalovirus antigens. The authors suggested that the approach could potentially be generalized to other disease states and immunological phenotypes. Across donors, most TCR sequences were observed very rarely, whereas some public TCRs were present in many individuals. A later analysis had no HLA typing for the validation cohort, so co-occurrence there was scored across all 130 or so repertoires. The classifier was reported to diagnose cytomegalovirus status with high specificity and sensitivity in both the original and validation cohorts. In the study, around 160 TCR beta chains were listed as associated with cytomegalovirus.

Here V drops 5 bases and J drops 6 bases, and the junction holds 26 bases not matched to any gene. The germline V gene (reference sequence) yields SGHNT for CDR1 and YYREEE for CDR2. The CDR3 starts with the cysteine, ends with the phenylalanine, and has 20 residues. Only the CDR3 portion is preserved as DNA: 60 bases, with reading frame beginning at the first base. Remarks on this clone: Its antigen remains undetermined. No quality values exist for individual bases; no much larger clone is one base distant.

The donors were included in the validation cohort of around 120 subjects, a group kept apart from the roughly 690-subject first cohort. Library creation used the immunoSEQ multiplex PCR assay. As for the original processing: A statistical classification framework was built for diagnosing cytomegalovirus status from the catalog of TCR beta chain sequences. TCRdb mirrors the immuneACCESS table, restricted to in-frame sequences. Some clones are absent from its copies; in checked studies, under half trace to an unresolved V gene, and the reason for the others is unknown. That table is the source of V, J and clone size, and D and trimming were worked out from the DNA. Across this sample there are tens of thousands of clones, with 97% seen only once. Of the sample, about a tenth falls within the top ten clones.

Sequencing input: PBMCs. The receptor comes from a man between 25 and 39 years old in good health and CMV-seropositive. Rearrangement joined TRBV5-4 to TRBJ2-3, and 8 junction bases match TRBD2. The CDR3 sequence is CASRRIKKTSGSFASDTQYF. The DNA sequence is as follows: TGTGCCAGCAGACGGATAAAAAAAACTAGCGGTTCCTTTGCCTCGGATACGCAGTATTTT.